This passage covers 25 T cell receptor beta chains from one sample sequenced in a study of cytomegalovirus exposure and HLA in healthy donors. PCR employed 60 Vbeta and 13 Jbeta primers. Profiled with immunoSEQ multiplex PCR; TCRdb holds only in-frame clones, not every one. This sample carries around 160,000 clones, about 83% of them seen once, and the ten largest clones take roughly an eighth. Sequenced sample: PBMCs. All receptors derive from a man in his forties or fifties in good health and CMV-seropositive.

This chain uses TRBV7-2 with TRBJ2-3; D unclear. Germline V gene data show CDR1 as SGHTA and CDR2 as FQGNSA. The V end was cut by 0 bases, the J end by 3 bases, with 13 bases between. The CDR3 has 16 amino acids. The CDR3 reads CASSLAPGAITDTQYF. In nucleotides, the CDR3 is TGTGCCAGCAGCTTAGCACCCGGAGCAATTACAGATACGCAGTATTTT.

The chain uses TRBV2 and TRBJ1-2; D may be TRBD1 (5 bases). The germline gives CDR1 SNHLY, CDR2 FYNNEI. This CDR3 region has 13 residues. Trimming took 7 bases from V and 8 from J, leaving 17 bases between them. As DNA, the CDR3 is TGTGCCAGCACCCGACAGATCCCTAGGGGCTACACCTTC. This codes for CASTRQIPRGYTF.

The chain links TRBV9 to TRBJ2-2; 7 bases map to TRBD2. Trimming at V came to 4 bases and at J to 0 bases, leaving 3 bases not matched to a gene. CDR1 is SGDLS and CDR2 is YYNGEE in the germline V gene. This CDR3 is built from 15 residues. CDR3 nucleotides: TGTGCCAGCAGCAGCGGGGCTTCGAACACCGGGGAGCTGTTTTTT. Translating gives CASSSGASNTGELFF.

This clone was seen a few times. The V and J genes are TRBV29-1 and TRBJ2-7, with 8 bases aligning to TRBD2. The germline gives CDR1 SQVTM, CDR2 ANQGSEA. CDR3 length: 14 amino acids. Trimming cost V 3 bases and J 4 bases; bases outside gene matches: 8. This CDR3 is CSVEQPGGVYEQYF. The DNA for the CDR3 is TGCAGCGTTGAGCAACCGGGGGGGGTATACGAGCAGTACTTC.

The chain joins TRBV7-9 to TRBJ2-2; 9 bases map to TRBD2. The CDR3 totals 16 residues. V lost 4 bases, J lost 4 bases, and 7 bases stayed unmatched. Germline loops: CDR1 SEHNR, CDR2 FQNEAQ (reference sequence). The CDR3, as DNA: TGTGCCAGCAGCTCTTTAGCGGGAGTCGGCACCGGGGAGCTGTTTTTT. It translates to CASSSLAGVGTGELFF.

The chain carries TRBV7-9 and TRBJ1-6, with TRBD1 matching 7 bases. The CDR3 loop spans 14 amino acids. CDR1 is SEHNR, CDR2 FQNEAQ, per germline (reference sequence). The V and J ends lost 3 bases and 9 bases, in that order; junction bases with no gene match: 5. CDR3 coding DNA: TGTGCCAGCAGCTTTGAAGGGGGCGGTTCACCCCTCCACTTT. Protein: CASSFEGGGSPLHF.

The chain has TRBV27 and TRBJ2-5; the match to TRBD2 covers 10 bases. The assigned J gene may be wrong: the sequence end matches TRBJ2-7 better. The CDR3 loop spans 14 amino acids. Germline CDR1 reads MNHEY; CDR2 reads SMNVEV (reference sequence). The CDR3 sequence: CASRASGRQYEQYF. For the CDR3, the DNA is TGTGCCAGCAGGGCTAGCGGGAGACAGTACGAGCAGTACTTC.

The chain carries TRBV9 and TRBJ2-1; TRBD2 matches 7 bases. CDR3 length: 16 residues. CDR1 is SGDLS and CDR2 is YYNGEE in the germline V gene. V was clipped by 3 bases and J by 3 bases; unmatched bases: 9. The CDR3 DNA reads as TGTGCCAGCAGCGGAAGACTAGCCCAAGGCTACAATGAGCAGTTCTTC. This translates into CASSGRLAQGYNEQFF.

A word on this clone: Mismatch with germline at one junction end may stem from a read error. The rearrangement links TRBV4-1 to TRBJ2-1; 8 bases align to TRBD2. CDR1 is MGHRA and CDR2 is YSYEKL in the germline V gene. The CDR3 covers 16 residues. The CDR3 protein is CASSRSGLAGYNEQFF. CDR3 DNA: TGTGCCAGCAGCCGGTCGGGGCTAGCGGGTTACAATGAGCAGTTCTTC.

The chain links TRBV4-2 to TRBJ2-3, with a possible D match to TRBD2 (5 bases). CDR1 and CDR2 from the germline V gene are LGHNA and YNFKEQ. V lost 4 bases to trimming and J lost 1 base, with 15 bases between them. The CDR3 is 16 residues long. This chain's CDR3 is CASSRGSTRGTDTQYF. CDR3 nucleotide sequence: TGTGCCAGCAGCCGAGGGTCAACTAGGGGCACAGATACGCAGTATTTT.

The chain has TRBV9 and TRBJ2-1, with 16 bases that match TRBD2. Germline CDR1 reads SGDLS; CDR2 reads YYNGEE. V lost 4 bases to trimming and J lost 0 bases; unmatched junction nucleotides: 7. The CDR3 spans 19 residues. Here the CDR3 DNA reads TGTGCCAGCAGCATATCGGGACTAGCGGGAGGGAGCTCCTACAATGAGCAGTTCTTC. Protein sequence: CASSISGLAGGSSYNEQFF.

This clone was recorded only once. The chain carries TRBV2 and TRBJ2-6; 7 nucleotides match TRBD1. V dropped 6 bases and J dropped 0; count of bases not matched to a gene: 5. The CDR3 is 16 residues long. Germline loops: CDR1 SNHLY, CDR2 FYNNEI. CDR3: CASRARDSSGANVLTF. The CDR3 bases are TGTGCCAGCAGAGCTCGGGACAGCTCTGGGGCCAACGTCCTGACTTTC.

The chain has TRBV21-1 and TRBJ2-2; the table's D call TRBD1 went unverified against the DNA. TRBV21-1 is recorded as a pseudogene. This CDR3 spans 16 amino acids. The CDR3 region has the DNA TGTGCCAGCAGCAAACCCGGGACAGATAACACCGGGGAGCTGTTTTTT. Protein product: CASSKPGTDNTGELFF.

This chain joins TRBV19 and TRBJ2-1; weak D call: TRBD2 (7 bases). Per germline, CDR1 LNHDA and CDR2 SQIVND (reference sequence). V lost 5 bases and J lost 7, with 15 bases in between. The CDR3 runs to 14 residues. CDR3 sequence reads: CASSGGAAGNEQFF. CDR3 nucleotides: TGTGCCAGTAGTGGGGGGGCAGCGGGGAATGAGCAGTTCTTC.

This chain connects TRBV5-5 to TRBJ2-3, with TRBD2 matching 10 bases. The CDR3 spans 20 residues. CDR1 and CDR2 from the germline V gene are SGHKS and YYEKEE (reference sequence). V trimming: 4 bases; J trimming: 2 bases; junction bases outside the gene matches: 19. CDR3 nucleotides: TGTGCCAGCAGCGCGCCGGGACTGAGCGGGAGGGGCCCCCACACAGATACGCAGTATTTT. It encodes CASSAPGLSGRGPHTDTQYF.

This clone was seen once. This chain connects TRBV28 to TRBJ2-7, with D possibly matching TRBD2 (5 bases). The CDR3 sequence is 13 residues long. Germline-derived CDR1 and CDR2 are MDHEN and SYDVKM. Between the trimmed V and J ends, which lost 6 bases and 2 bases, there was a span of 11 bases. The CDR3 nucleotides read TGTGCCAGCAGGCTAGCTCCTACCTACGAGCAGTACTTC. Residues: CASRLAPTYEQYF.

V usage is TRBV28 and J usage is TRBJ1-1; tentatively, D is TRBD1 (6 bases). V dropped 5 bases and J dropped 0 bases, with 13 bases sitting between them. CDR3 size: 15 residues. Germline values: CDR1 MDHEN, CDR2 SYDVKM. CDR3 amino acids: CASSPPGQMNTEAFF. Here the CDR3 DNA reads TGTGCCAGCAGTCCCCCCGGACAGATGAACACTGAAGCTTTCTTT.

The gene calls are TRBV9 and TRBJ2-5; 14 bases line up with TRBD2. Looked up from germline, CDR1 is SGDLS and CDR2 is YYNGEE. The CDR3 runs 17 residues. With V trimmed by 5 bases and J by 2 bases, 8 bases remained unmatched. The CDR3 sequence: CASSPGLAGEGQETQYF. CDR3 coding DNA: TGTGCCAGCAGTCCGGGACTAGCGGGAGAGGGTCAAGAGACCCAGTACTTC.

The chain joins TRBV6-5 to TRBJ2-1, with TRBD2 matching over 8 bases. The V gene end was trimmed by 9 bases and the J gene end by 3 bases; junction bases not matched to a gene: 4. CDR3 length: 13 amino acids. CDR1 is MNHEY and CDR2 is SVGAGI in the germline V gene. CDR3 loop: CASSGEIYNEQFF. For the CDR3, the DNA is TGTGCCAGTAGCGGGGAAATCTACAATGAGCAGTTCTTC.

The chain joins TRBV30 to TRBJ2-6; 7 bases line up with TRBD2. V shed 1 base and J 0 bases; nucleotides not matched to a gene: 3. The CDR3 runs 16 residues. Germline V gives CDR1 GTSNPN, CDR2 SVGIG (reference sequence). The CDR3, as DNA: TGTGCCTGGAGTGGCGGGGGTGCCTCTGGGGCCAACGTCCTGACTTTC. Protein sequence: CAWSGGGASGANVLTF.

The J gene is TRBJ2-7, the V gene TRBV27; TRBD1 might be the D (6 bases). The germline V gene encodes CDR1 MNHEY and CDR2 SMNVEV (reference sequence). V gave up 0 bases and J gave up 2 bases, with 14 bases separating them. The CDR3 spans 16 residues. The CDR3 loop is CASSLSTRGLTYEQYF. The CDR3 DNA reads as TGTGCCAGCAGTTTATCGACCAGGGGTTTAACCTACGAGCAGTACTTC.

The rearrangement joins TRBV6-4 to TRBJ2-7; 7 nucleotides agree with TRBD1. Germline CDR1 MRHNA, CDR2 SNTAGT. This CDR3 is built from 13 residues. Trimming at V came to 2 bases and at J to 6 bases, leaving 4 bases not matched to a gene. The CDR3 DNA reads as TGTGCCAGCAGTGACAAGGGGGCGGGCGAGCAGTACTTC. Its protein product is CASSDKGAGEQYF.

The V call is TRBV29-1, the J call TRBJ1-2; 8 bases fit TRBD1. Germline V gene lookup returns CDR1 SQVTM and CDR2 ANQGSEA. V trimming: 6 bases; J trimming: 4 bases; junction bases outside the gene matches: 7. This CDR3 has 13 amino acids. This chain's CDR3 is CSVSYRGVYGYTF. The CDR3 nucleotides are TGCAGCGTAAGCTACAGGGGGGTCTATGGCTACACCTTC.

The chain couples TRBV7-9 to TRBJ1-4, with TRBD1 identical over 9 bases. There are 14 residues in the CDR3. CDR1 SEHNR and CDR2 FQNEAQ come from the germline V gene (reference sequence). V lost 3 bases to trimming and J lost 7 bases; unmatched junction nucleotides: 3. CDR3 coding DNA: TGTGCCAGCAGCTTGGGACAGGGCGCTGAAAAACTGTTTTTT. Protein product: CASSLGQGAEKLFF.

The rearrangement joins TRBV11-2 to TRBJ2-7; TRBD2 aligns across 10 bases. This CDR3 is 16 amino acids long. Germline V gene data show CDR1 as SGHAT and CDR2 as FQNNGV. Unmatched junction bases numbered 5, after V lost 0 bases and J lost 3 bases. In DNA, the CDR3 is TGTGCCAGCAGCTTAGAAGCTAGCGGGGGATTCTACGAGCAGTACTTC. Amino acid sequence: CASSLEASGGFYEQYF.